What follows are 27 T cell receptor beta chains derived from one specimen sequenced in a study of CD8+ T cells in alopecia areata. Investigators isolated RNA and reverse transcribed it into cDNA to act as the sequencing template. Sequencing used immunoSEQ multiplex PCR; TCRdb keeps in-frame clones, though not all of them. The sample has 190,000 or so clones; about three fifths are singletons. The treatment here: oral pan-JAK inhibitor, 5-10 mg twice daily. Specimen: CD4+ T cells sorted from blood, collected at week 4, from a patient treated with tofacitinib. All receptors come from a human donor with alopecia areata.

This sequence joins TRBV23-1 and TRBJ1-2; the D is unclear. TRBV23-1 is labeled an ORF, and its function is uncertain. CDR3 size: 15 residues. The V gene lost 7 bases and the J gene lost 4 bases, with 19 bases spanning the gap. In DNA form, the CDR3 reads TGCGCCAGCACCAAATGCTATGGGAAGATCTATGGCTACACCTTC. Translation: CASTKCYGKIYGYTF.

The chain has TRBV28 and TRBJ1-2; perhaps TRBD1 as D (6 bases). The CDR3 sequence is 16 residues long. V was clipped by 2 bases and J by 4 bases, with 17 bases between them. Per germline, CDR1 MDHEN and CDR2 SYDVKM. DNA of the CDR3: TGTGCCAGCAGTTTAAGTCAGGGGTGGAACTCCTATGGCTACACCTTC. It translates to CASSLSQGWNSYGYTF.

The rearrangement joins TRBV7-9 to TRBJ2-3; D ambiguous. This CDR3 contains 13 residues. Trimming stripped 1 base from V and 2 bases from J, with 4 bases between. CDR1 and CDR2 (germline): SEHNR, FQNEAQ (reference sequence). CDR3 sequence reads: CASSLVDTDTQYF. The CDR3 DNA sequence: TGTGCCAGCAGCTTAGTGGACACAGATACGCAGTATTTT.

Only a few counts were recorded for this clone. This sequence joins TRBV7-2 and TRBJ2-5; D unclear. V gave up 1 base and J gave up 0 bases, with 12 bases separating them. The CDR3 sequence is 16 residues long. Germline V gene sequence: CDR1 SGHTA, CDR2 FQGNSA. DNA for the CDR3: TGTGCCAGCAGCTTAGGGGTTCTCGTGTACCAAGAGACCCAGTACTTC. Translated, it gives CASSLGVLVYQETQYF.

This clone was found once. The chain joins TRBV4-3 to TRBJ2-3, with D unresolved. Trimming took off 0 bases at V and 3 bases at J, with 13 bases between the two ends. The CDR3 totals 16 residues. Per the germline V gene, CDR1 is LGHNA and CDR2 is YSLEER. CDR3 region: CASSQDETIYTDTQYF. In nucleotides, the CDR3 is TGCGCCAGCAGCCAAGATGAAACTATATATACAGATACGCAGTATTTT.

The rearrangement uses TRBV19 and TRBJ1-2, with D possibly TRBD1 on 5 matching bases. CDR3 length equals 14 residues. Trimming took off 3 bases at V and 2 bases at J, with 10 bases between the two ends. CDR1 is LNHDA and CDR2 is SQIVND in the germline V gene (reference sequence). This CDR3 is CASSIPTENYGYTF. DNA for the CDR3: TGTGCCAGTAGTATCCCGACAGAGAACTATGGCTACACCTTC.

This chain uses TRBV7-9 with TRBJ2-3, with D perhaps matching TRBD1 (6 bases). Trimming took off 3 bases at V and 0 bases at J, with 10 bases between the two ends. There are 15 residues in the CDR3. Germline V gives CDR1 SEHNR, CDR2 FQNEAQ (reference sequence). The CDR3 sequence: CASSFLRGSTDTQYF. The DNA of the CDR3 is TGTGCCAGCAGCTTTCTGAGGGGGAGCACAGATACGCAGTATTTT.

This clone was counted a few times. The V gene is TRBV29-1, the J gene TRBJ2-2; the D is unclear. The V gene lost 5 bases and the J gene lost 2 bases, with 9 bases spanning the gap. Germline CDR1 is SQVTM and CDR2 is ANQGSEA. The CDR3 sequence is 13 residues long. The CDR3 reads CSVQKRNTGELFF. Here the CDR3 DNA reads TGCAGCGTTCAAAAGCGAAACACCGGGGAGCTGTTTTTT.

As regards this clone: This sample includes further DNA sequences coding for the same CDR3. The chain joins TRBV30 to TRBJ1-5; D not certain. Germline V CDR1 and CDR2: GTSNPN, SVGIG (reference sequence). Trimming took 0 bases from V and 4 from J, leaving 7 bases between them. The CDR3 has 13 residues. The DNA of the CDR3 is TGTGCCTGGAGTGTACGCGGAAATCAGCCCCAGCATTTT. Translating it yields CAWSVRGNQPQHF.

The CDR3 loop is CASSMLVKQGYTF. The CDR3 DNA sequence: TGTGCCAGTAGTATGCTGGTGAAGCAAGGCTACACCTTC. The chain couples TRBV19 to TRBJ1-2; D not resolved. Trimming left V 3 bases short and J 8 bases short, with 13 bases between. This CDR3 is built from 13 residues. Germline V gene data show CDR1 as LNHDA and CDR2 as SQIVND (reference sequence). The complete variable domain, with remaining parts taken from reference TRBV19 and TRBJ1-2, reads DGGITQSPKYLFRKEGQNVTLSCEQNLNHDAMYWYRQDPGQGLRLIYYSQIVNDFQKGDIAEGYSVSREKKESFPLTVTSAQKNPTAFYLCASSMLVKQGYTFGSGTRLTVV.

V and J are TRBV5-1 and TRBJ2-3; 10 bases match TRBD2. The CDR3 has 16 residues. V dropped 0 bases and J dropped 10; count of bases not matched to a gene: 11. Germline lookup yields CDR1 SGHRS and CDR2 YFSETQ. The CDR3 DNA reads TGCGCCAGCAGCTTGGTAGCGGGGGGAAATGGCGGATCGCAGTATTTT. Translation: CASSLVAGGNGGSQYF. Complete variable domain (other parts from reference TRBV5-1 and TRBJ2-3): KAGVTQTPRYLIKTRGQQVTLSCSPISGHRSVSWYQQTPGQGLQFLFEYFSETQRNKGNFPGRFSGRQFSNSRSEMNVSTLELGDSALYLCASSLVAGGNGGSQYFGPGTRLTVL.

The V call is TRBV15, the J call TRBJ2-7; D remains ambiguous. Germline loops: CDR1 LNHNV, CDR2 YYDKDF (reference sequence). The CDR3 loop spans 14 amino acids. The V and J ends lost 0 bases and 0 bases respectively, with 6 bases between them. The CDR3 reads CATSRESYSYEQYF. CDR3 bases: TGTGCCACCAGCAGAGAATCCTACTCCTACGAGCAGTACTTC.

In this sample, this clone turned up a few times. The DNA for the CDR3 is TGCGCCAGCAGCTTGGAGCAGCTTAGGAGCTCCTACAATGAGCAGTTCTTC. As protein: CASSLEQLRSSYNEQFF. The gene calls are TRBV5-1 and TRBJ2-1, with D uncertain. The V gene lost 0 bases and the J gene lost 0 bases, with 13 bases spanning the gap. The CDR3 has 17 residues. Germline lookup yields CDR1 SGHRS and CDR2 YFSETQ.

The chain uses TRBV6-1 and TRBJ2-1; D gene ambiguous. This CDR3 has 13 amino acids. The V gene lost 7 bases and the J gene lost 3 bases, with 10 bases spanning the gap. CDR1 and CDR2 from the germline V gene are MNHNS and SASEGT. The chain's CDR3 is CASTPSYYNEQFF. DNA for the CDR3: TGTGCCAGCACCCCCTCCTACTACAATGAGCAGTTCTTC.

CDR3 DNA sequence: TGTGCCAGCAGCCCTAAGCCAGATACGCAGTATTTT. It codes for CASSPKPDTQYF. The chain uses TRBV6-6 and TRBJ2-3; D remains ambiguous. The CDR3 extends over 12 amino acids. The germline CDR1 and CDR2 sequences are MNHNY and SVGAGI (reference sequence). The V and J ends lost 6 bases and 4 bases respectively, with 8 bases between them.

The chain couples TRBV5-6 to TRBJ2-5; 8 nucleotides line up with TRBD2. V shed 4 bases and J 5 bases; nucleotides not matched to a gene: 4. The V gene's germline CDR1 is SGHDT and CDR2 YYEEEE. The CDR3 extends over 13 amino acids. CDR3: CASSAIAGETQYF. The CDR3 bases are TGTGCCAGCAGCGCTATAGCGGGGGAGACCCAGTACTTC. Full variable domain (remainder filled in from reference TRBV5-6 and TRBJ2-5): DAGVTQSPTHLIKTRGQQVTLRCSPKSGHDTVSWYQQALGQGPQFIFQYYEEEERQRGNFPDRFSGHQFPNYSSELNVNALLLGDSALYLCASSAIAGETQYFGPGTRLLVL.

CDR3 DNA: TGCAGCGTTGCCGGCCCCGGGGGGGCGAGCTCCTACGAGCAGTACTTC. Protein product: CSVAGPGGASSYEQYF. The chain carries TRBV29-1 and TRBJ2-7; 8 nucleotides line up with TRBD2. Germline V gives CDR1 SQVTM, CDR2 ANQGSEA. The CDR3 sequence is 16 residues long. With V trimmed by 4 bases and J by 0 bases, 11 bases remained unmatched.

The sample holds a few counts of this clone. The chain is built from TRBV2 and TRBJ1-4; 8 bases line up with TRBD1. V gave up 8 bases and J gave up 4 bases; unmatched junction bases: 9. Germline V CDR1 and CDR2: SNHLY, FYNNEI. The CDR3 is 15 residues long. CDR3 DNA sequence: TGTGCCAGCTCCATGGACAGGGCTCATAATGAAAAACTGTTTTTT. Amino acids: CASSMDRAHNEKLFF.

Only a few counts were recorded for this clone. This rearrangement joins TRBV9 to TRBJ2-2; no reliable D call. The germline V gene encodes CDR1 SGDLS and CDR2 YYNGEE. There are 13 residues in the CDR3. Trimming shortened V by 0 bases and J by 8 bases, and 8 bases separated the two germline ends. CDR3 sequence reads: CASSVEMRGELFF. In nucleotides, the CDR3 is TGTGCCAGCAGCGTAGAAATGAGGGGGGAGCTGTTTTTT.

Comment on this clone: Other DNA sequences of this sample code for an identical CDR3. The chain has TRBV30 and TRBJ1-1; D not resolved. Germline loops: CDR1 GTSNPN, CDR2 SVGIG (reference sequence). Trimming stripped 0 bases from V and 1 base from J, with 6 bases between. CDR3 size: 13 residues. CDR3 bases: TGTGCCTGGAGTGTAGGTCCGAACACTGAAGCTTTCTTT. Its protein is CAWSVGPNTEAFF.

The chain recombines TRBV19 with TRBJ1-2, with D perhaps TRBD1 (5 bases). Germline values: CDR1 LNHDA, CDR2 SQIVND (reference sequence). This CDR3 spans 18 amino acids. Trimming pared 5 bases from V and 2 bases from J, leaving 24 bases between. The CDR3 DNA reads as TGTGCCAGTAGTGAGTCCGATGCAGGGCCGGGCCTCAACTATGGCTACACCTTC. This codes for CASSESDAGPGLNYGYTF.

CDR3 amino acids: CSVATGGGFRDTQYF. CDR3 nucleotides: TGCAGCGTTGCGACGGGTGGGGGATTCAGGGATACGCAGTATTTT. The V call is TRBV29-1, the J call TRBJ2-3, with D perhaps assigned TRBD1 or TRBD2 (5 bases each). Germline values: CDR1 SQVTM, CDR2 ANQGSEA. Trimming took 4 bases from V and 6 from J, leaving 20 bases between them. The CDR3 has 15 amino acids.

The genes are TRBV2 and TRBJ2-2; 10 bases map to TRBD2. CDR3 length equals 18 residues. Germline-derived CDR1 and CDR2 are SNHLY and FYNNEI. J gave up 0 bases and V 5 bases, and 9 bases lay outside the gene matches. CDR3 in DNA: TGTGCCAGCAGTTCCCGGGTAGCGGGGGGCCCGAACACCGGGGAGCTGTTTTTT. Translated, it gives CASSSRVAGGPNTGELFF. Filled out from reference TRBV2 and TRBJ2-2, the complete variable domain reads EPEVTQTPSHQVTQMGQEVILRCVPISNHLYFYWYRQILGQKVEFLVSFYNNEISEKSEIFDDQFSVERPDGSNFTLKIRSTKLEDSAMYFCASSSRVAGGPNTGELFFGEGSRLTVL.

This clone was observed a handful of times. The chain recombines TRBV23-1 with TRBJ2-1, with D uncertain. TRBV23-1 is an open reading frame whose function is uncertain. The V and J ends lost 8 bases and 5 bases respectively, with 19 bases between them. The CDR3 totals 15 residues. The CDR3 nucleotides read TGCGCCAGCCGCCCATCTCAGCCACCAAACAATGAGCAGTTCTTC. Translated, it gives CASRPSQPPNNEQFF.

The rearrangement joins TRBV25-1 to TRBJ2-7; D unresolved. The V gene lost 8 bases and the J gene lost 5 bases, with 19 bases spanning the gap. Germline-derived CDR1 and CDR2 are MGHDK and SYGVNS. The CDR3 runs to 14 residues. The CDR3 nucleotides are TGTGCCAGCGTCTCTTCTAACAGTCTCCACGAGCAGTACTTC. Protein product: CASVSSNSLHEQYF.

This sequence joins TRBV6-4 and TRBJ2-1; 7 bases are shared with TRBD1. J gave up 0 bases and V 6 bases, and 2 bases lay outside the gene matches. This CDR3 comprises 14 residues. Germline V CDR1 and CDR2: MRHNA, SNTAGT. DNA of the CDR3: TGTGCCAGCAGGGGGGACAGCTCCTACAATGAGCAGTTCTTC. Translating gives CASRGDSSYNEQFF.

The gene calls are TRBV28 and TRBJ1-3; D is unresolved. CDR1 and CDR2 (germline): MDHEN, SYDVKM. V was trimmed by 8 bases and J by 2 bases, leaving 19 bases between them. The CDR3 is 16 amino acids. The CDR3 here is CASLRGEGNPGNTIYF. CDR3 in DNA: TGTGCCAGCCTACGGGGAGAGGGAAACCCTGGAAACACCATATATTTT.